This T cell receptor beta chain appears in the sequencing data of a study of blood T cells in healthy people across ages. The wider study: Capturing about one barcoded beta molecule per two T cells was achieved by template switching.

The study, taken as a whole, reports: Expanded clonotype shifts may have been confounded, as the donors had an unknown CMV status.

At least ten counts were recorded for this clonotype. Its antigen is undetermined. Next came a second PCR, run for roughly 6 to 11 cycles, which used a sample-barcoded 5' primer along with a J-beta primer mix. Each cDNA molecule carried a tag from a template-switch adaptor that contained 12 random nucleotides. Every sample produced at least 2.5 million CDR3-containing paired-end reads. TCRdb re-analysed the 5' RACE reads in MiXCR, keeping a single row per CDR3 protein. Of some 700,000 distinct CDR3 sequences in the sample, 22% are singletons; the top ten hold about 22%. Germline V gene data show CDR1 as SGHRS and CDR2 as YFSETQ. V gave up 3 bases and J gave up 3 bases; unmatched junction bases: 13. This CDR3 is 18 amino acids long.

Sequencing used blood. This chain links TRBV5-1 with TRBJ2-1; TRBD1 aligns across 9 bases. This sequence was found in a man aged 70 or older in good health. In nucleotides, the CDR3 is TGCGCCAGCAGCTCCGTAGGCGAAAGGACAGGGGTCTACAATGAGCAGTTCTTC. Protein sequence: CASSSVGERTGVYNEQFF.